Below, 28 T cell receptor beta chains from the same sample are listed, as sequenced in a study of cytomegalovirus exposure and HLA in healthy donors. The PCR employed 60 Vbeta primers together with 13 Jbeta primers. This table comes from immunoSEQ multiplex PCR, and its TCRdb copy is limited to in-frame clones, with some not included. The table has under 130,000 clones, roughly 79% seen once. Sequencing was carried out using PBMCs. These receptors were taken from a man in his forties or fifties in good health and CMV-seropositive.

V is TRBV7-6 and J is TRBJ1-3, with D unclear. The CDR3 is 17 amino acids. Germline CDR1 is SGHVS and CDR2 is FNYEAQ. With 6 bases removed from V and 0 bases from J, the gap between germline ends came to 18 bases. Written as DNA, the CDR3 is TGTGCCAGCAGTCCTTATACGGGGTCCCTCTCTGGAAACACCATATATTTT. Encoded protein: CASSPYTGSLSGNTIYF.

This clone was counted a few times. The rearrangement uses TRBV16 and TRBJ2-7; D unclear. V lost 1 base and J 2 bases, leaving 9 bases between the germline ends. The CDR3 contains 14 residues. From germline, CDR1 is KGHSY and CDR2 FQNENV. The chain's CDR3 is CASSQFNSPYEQYF. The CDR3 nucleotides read TGTGCCAGCAGCCAATTCAACAGCCCCTACGAGCAGTACTTC.

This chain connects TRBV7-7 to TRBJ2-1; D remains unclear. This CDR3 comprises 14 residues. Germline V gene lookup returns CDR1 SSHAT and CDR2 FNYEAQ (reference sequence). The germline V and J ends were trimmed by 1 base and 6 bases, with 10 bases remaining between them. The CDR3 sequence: CASSLGVQANEQFF. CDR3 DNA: TGTGCCAGCAGCTTAGGGGTCCAGGCCAATGAGCAGTTCTTC.

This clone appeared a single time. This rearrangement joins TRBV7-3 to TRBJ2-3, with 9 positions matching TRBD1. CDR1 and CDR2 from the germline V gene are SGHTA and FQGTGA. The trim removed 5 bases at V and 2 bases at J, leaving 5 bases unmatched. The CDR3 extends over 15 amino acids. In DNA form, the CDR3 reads TGTGCCAGCAGCCAGGGGACAGGGTTCACAGATACGCAGTATTTT. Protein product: CASSQGTGFTDTQYF.

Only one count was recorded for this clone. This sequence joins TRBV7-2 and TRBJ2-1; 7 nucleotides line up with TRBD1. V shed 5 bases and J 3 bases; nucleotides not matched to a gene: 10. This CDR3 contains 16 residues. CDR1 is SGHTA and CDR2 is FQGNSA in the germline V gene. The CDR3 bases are TGTGCCAGCAGCCACTGGACAGGCAGATTCTACAATGAGCAGTTCTTC. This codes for CASSHWTGRFYNEQFF.

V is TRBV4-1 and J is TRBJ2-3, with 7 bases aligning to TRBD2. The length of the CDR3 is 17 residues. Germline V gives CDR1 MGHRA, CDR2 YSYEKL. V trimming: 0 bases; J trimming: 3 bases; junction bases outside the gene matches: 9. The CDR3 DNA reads TGCGCCAGCAGCCAAGATGGGGCGGGAGATAGGACAGATACGCAGTATTTT. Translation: CASSQDGAGDRTDTQYF.

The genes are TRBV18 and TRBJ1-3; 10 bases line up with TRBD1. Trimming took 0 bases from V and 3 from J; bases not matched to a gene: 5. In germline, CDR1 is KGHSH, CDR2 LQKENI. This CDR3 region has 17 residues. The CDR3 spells CASSPPGTGDIGNTIYF. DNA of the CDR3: TGTGCCAGCTCACCACCGGGGACAGGGGACATTGGAAACACCATATATTTT.

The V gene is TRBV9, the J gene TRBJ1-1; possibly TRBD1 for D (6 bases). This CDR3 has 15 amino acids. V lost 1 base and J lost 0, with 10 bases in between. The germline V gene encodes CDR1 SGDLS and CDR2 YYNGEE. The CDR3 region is CASSVTGTMNTEAFF. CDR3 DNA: TGTGCCAGCAGCGTAACAGGGACCATGAACACTGAAGCTTTCTTT.

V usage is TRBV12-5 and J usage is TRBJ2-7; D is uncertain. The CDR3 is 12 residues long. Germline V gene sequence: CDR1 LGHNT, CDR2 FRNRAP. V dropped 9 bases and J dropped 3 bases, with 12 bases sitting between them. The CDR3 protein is CASGANFYEQYF. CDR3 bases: TGTGCTAGCGGTGCCAACTTCTACGAGCAGTACTTC.

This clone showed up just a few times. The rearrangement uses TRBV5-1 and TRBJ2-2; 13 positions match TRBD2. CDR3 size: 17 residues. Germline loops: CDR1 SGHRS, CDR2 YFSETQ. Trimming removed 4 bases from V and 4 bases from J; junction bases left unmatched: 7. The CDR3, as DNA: TGCGCCAGCAGCCTTAACGGACTAGCGGGGGCCACCGGGGAGCTGTTTTTT. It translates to CASSLNGLAGATGELFF.

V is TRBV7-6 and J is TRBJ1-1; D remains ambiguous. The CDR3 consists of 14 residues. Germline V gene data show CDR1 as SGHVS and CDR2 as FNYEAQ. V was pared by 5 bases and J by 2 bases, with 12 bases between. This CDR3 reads CASSLPGGNTEAFF. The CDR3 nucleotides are TGTGCCAGCAGCCTACCCGGTGGTAACACTGAAGCTTTCTTT.

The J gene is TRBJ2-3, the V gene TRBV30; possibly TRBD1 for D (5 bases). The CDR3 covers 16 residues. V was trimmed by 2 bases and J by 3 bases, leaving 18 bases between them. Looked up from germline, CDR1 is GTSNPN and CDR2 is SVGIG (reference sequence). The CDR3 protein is CAWSNRKGSGTDTQYF. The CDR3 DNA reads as TGTGCCTGGAGTAATAGGAAGGGGTCCGGGACAGATACGCAGTATTTT.

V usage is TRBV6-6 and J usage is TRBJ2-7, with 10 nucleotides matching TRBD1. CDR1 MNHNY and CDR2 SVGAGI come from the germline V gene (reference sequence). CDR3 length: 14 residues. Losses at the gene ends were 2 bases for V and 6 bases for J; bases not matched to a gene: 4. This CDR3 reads CASSYGTGESEQYF. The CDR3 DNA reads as TGTGCCAGCAGTTACGGGACAGGGGAATCCGAGCAGTACTTC.

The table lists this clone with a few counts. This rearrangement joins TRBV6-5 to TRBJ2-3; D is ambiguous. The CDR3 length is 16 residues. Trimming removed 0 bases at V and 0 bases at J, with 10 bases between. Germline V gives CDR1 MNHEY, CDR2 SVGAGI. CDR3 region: CASSYSRMKSTDTQYF. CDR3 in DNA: TGTGCCAGCAGTTACTCGCGGATGAAGAGCACAGATACGCAGTATTTT.

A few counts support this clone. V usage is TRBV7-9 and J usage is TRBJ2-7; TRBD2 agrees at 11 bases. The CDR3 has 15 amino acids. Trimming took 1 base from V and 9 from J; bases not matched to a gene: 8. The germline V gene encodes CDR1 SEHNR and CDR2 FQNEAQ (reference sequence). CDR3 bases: TGTGCCAGCAGCTTAGATCTAGCGGGAGGTGACGGGCAGTACTTC. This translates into CASSLDLAGGDGQYF.

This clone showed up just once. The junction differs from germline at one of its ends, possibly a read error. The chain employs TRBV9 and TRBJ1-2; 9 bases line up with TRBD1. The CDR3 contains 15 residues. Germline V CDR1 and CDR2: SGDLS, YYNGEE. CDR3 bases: TGTGCCAGGAGCGTAGCGAGACAGGGGGAGTATGGCTACACCTTC. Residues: CARSVARQGEYGYTF.

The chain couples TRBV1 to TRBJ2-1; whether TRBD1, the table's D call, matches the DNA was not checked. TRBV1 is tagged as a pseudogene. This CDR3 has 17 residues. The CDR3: CTSSQGGPGQGGDEQFF. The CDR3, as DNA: TGCACCAGCAGCCAAGGAGGACCGGGACAGGGGGGGGATGAGCAGTTCTTC.

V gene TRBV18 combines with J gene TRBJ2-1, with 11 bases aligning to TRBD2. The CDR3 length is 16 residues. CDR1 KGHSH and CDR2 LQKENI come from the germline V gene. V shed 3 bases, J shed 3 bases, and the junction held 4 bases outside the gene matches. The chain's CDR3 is CASSPVAGGSYNEQFF. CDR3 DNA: TGTGCCAGCTCACCCGTAGCGGGAGGGAGCTACAATGAGCAGTTCTTC.

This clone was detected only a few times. The CDR3 region is CASSGGRIYGYTF. CDR3 nucleotide sequence: TGTGCCAGCAGCGGGGGACGGATCTATGGCTACACCTTC. The V gene is TRBV2, the J gene TRBJ1-2; a possible D gene is TRBD1 (5 bases). Germline values: CDR1 SNHLY, CDR2 FYNNEI. V lost 6 bases to trimming and J lost 4 bases, with 12 bases between them. This CDR3 has 13 amino acids.

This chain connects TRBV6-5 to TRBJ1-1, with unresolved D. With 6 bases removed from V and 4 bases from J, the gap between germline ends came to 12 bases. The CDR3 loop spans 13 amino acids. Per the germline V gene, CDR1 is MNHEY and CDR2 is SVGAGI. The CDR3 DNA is TGTGCCAGCAGCTATGGGCGTAGCACTGAAGCTTTCTTT. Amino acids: CASSYGRSTEAFF.

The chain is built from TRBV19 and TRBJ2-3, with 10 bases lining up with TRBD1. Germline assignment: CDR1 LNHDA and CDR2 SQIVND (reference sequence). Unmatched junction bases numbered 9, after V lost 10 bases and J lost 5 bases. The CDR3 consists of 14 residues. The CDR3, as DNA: TGTGCCACTAAAGACAGGGGGCGTAAAGATACGCAGTATTTT. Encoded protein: CATKDRGRKDTQYF.

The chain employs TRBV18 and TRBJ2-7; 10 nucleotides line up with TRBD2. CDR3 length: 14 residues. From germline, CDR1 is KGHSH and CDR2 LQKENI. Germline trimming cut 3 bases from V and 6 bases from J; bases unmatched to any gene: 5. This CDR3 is CASSPSAGGSEQYF. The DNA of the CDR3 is TGTGCCAGCTCACCCTCAGCGGGAGGGTCCGAGCAGTACTTC.

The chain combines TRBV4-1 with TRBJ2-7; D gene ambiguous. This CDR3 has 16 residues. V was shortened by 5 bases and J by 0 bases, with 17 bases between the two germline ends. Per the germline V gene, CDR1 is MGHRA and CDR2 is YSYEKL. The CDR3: CASSYEFGGSSYEQYF. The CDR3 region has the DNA TGCGCCAGCAGCTACGAATTCGGCGGAAGCTCCTACGAGCAGTACTTC.

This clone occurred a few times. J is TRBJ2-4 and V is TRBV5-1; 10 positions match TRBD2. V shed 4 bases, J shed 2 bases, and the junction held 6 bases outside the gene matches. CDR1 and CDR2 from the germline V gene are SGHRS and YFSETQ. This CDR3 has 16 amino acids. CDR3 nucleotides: TGCGCCAGCAGCCCGGGACTAGCGTCGCCCAAAAACATTCAGTACTTC. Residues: CASSPGLASPKNIQYF.

This chain's CDR3 is CASSLRTGRHEQYF. CDR3 nucleotides: TGTGCCAGCAGCTTGCGGACAGGGAGGCACGAGCAGTACTTC. The V call is TRBV5-5, the J call TRBJ2-7, with 8 bases matching TRBD1. Unmatched junction bases numbered 5, after V lost 1 base and J lost 5 bases. The CDR3 contains 14 residues. Germline CDR1 is SGHKS and CDR2 is YYEKEE (reference sequence).

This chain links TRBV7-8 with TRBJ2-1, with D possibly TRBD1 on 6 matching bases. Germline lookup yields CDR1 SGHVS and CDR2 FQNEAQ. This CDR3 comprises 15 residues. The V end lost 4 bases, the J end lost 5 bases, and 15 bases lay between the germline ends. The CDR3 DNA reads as TGTGCCAGCAGCTGGGTAGGGGGTAGCCACAATGAGCAGTTCTTC. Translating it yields CASSWVGGSHNEQFF. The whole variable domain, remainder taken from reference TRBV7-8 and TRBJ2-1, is GAGVSQSPRYKVAKRGQDVALRCDPISGHVSLFWYQQALGQGPEFLTYFQNEAQLDKSGLPSDRFFAERPEGSVSTLKIQRTQQEDSAVYLCASSWVGGSHNEQFFGPGTRLTVL.

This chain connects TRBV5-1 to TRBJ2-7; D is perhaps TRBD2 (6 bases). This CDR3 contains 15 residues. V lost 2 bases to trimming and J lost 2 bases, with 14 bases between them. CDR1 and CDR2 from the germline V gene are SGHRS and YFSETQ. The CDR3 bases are TGCGCCAGCAGCTTTGGCGGGACGGGGACCTACGAGCAGTACTTC. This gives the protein CASSFGGTGTYEQYF.

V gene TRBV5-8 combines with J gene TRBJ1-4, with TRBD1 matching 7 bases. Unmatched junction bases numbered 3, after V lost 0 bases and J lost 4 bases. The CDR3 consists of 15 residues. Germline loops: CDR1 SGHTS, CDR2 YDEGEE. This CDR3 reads CASSLGQGLNEKLFF. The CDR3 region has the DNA TGTGCCAGCAGCTTGGGACAGGGCCTTAATGAAAAACTGTTTTTT.